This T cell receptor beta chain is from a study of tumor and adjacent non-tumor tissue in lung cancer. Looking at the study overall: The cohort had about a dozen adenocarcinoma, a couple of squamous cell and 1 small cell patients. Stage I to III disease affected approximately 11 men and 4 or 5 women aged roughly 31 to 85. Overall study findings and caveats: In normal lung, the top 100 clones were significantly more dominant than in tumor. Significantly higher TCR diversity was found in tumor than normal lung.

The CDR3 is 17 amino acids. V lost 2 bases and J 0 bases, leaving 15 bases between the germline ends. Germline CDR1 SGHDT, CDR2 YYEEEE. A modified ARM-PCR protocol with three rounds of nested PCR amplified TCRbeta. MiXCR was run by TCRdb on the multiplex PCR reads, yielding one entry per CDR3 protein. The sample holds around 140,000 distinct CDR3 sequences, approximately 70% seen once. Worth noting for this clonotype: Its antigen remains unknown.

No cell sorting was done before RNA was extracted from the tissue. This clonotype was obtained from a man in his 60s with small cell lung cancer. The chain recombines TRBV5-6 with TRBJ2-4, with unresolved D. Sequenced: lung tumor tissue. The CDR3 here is CASSLYMKQLAKNIQYF. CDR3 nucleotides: TGTGCCAGCAGCTTATACATGAAACAGTTAGCCAAAAACATTCAGTACTTC. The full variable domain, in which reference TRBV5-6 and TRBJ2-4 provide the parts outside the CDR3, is DAGVTQSPTHLIKTRGQQVTLRCSPKSGHDTVSWYQQALGQGPQFIFQYYEEEERQRGNFPDRFSGHQFPNYSSELNVNALLLGDSALYLCASSLYMKQLAKNIQYFGAGTRLSVL.